Below are 20 T cell receptor beta chains sequenced from a single sample in a study of blood T cell repertoires in COVID-19. Here immunoSEQ multiplex PCR was the method, and the copy in TCRdb shows in-frame clones only, minus some. The table lists more than 50,000 clones, about nine tenths of them singletons, with about 15% in the top ten. Sample: peripheral blood. Receptor source: a human donor with active COVID-19. The donor label of this sample is uncertain.

The chain has TRBV5-1 and TRBJ1-1, with D perhaps TRBD1 (6 bases). The CDR3 has 11 amino acids. CDR1 and CDR2 (germline): SGHRS, YFSETQ. V dropped 4 bases and J dropped 9 bases, with 10 bases sitting between them. CDR3 nucleotide sequence: TGCGCCAGCAGCGCCGGACAGCAAGCTTTCTTT. It is translated as CASSAGQQAFF. The whole variable domain, remainder taken from reference TRBV5-1 and TRBJ1-1, is KAGVTQTPRYLIKTRGQQVTLSCSPISGHRSVSWYQQTPGQGLQFLFEYFSETQRNKGNFPGRFSGRQFSNSRSEMNVSTLELGDSALYLCASSAGQQAFFGQGTRLTVV.

J is TRBJ2-1 and V is TRBV7-3; 16 nucleotides align to TRBD2. Germline CDR1 and CDR2: SGHTA and FQGTGA. The CDR3 runs to 18 residues. The ends lost 1 base at V and 8 bases at J; junction bases unmatched: 8. The CDR3 sequence is CASSLRGLAGGPADEQFF. As DNA, the CDR3 is TGTGCCAGCAGCTTAAGGGGACTAGCGGGAGGGCCGGCGGATGAGCAGTTCTTC.

This clone was counted a single time. The chain recombines TRBV7-3 with TRBJ2-3; 7 nucleotides agree with TRBD2. The CDR3 covers 13 residues. Germline V CDR1 and CDR2: SGHTA, FQGTGA. Trimming removed 8 bases from V and 3 bases from J; junction bases left unmatched: 5. The DNA of the CDR3 is TGTGCCAGCCGCCCGGGGGGAACAGATACGCAGTATTTT. Its translation: CASRPGGTDTQYF.

CDR3 sequence reads: CASSVNSVRTDTQYF. DNA of the CDR3: TGTGCCAGCTCCGTCAATAGCGTAAGGACAGATACGCAGTATTTT. The rearrangement links TRBV18 to TRBJ2-3, with D tentatively TRBD2 (5 bases). Germline values: CDR1 KGHSH, CDR2 LQKENI. The CDR3 extends over 15 amino acids. Trimming removed 6 bases from V and 3 bases from J, with 16 bases in between. Filled out from reference TRBV18 and TRBJ2-3, the complete variable domain reads NAGVMQNPRHLVRRRGQEARLRCSPMKGHSHVYWYRQLPEEGLKFMVYLQKENIIDESGMPKERFSAEFPKEGPSILRIQQVVRGDSAAYFCASSVNSVRTDTQYFGPGTRLTVL.

The sample holds one count of this clone. The chain has TRBV27 and TRBJ2-7, with 7 bases matching TRBD2. CDR3 length: 15 residues. The ends lost 6 bases at V and 2 bases at J; junction bases unmatched: 10. Looked up from germline, CDR1 is MNHEY and CDR2 is SMNVEV (reference sequence). The CDR3 nucleotides are TGTGCCAGCAGGGGCCTTAGCGGGCCTACCTACGAGCAGTACTTC. Protein: CASRGLSGPTYEQYF.

This sequence joins TRBV6-4 and TRBJ1-1; D is ambiguous. With 2 bases removed from V and 1 base from J, the gap between germline ends came to 5 bases. This CDR3 comprises 13 residues. The germline V gene encodes CDR1 MRHNA and CDR2 SNTAGT. The CDR3 DNA reads as TGTGCCAGCAGTGACGAACAGAACACTGAAGCTTTCTTT. Amino acids: CASSDEQNTEAFF.

This clone showed up just a few times. The DNA of the CDR3 is TGTGCCAGCAGTGGCGCGTCTAGCAATCAGCCCCAGCATTTT. It encodes CASSGASSNQPQHF. The rearrangement uses TRBV2 and TRBJ1-5; D gene uncertain. Germline CDR1 SNHLY, CDR2 FYNNEI. CDR3 length equals 14 residues. V was pared by 4 bases and J by 0 bases, with 7 bases between.

The genes are TRBV4-2 and TRBJ2-2; 7 nucleotides agree with TRBD1. Trimming at V came to 0 bases and at J to 5 bases, leaving 6 bases not matched to a gene. This CDR3 contains 16 residues. Germline V lookup: CDR1 LGHNA, CDR2 YNFKEQ. The DNA of the CDR3 is TGTGCCAGCAGCCAAGATACAGGGGAATTTACCGGGGAGCTGTTTTTT. Translating it yields CASSQDTGEFTGELFF.

A remark on this clone: Different DNA sequences within this sample yield the same CDR3. This CDR3 is CASSSRLAGLYEQYF. The CDR3 DNA sequence: TGTGCCAGCAGTTCCCGACTAGCGGGCCTCTACGAGCAGTACTTC. This rearrangement joins TRBV27 to TRBJ2-7, with 10 bases matching TRBD2. After removal of 4 bases from V and 3 bases from J, the junction contained 6 bases not matched to a gene. Germline V gene lookup returns CDR1 MNHEY and CDR2 SMNVEV (reference sequence). This CDR3 region has 15 residues.

J is TRBJ2-5 and V is TRBV7-2, with 10 bases that match TRBD2. This CDR3 contains 17 residues. The V gene end was trimmed by 4 bases and the J gene end by 6 bases; junction bases not matched to a gene: 14. In germline, CDR1 is SGHTA, CDR2 FQGNSA. In DNA form, the CDR3 reads TGTGCCAGCAGCTACCAGTCGACTCCTAGCGGGGGAAAGACCCAGTACTTC. Translated, it gives CASSYQSTPSGGKTQYF.

This chain connects TRBV3-1 (or the pseudogene TRBV3-2) to TRBJ2-7; D is possibly TRBD1 (6 bases). The CDR3 contains 16 residues. Germline V gives CDR1 LGHDT, CDR2 YNNKEL (reference sequence). V lost 5 bases and J 6 bases, leaving 23 bases between the germline ends. This CDR3 is CASSFDTVGHQGEQYF. The CDR3 nucleotides read TGTGCCAGCAGCTTCGACACTGTGGGACACCAAGGCGAGCAGTACTTC.

The chain couples TRBV7-2 to TRBJ2-2; 7 bases agree with TRBD1. V lost 6 bases, J lost 4 bases, and 5 bases stayed unmatched. CDR1 SGHTA and CDR2 FQGNSA come from the germline V gene. The CDR3 has 14 residues. CDR3 in DNA: TGTGCCAGCAGTTCGACAGGGTTCACCGGGGAGCTGTTTTTT. Translating gives CASSSTGFTGELFF.

The rearrangement joins TRBV27 to TRBJ2-2; D remains ambiguous. The length of the CDR3 is 14 residues. The germline CDR1 and CDR2 sequences are MNHEY and SMNVEV (reference sequence). Trimming shortened V by 5 bases and J by 2 bases, and 9 bases separated the two germline ends. CDR3 sequence reads: CASSILSNTGELFF. The CDR3 coding sequence is TGTGCCAGCAGTATTCTCTCCAACACCGGGGAGCTGTTTTTT.

This clone was picked up a small number of times. Other nucleotide sequences in the sample specify the same CDR3. The V gene is TRBV19, the J gene TRBJ1-5; D is unclear. The germline V gene encodes CDR1 LNHDA and CDR2 SQIVND (reference sequence). V lost 2 bases and J lost 2, with 4 bases in between. The CDR3 runs 13 residues. CDR3 in amino acids: CASSIIGNQPQHF. CDR3 sequence (DNA): TGTGCCAGTAGTATAATCGGCAATCAGCCCCAGCATTTT. Using reference TRBV19 and TRBJ1-5 for the parts outside the CDR3, the full variable domain is DGGITQSPKYLFRKEGQNVTLSCEQNLNHDAMYWYRQDPGQGLRLIYYSQIVNDFQKGDIAEGYSVSREKKESFPLTVTSAQKNPTAFYLCASSIIGNQPQHFGDGTRLSIL.

The V call is TRBV5-1, the J call TRBJ1-1; 8 nucleotides align to TRBD1. V shed 3 bases, J shed 7 bases, and the junction held 8 bases outside the gene matches. CDR1 and CDR2 from the germline V gene are SGHRS and YFSETQ. The CDR3 consists of 14 residues. The CDR3 DNA follows: TGCGCCAGCAGCTCTGGGGACAGGTATTTTGAAGCTTTCTTT. This encodes CASSSGDRYFEAFF. The full variable domain, in which reference TRBV5-1 and TRBJ1-1 provide the parts outside the CDR3, is KAGVTQTPRYLIKTRGQQVTLSCSPISGHRSVSWYQQTPGQGLQFLFEYFSETQRNKGNFPGRFSGRQFSNSRSEMNVSTLELGDSALYLCASSSGDRYFEAFFGQGTRLTVV.

J is TRBJ2-3 and V is TRBV6-2 or TRBV6-3; D call uncertain. CDR1 is MNHEY and CDR2 is SVGEGT in the germline V gene. This CDR3 spans 16 amino acids. V was shortened by 1 base and J by 2 bases, with 13 bases between the two germline ends. CDR3 DNA sequence: TGTGCCAGCAGTTACTTGCTAGGCAAGTCCACAGATACGCAGTATTTT. Its protein product is CASSYLLGKSTDTQYF.

The J gene is TRBJ1-4, the V gene TRBV7-9, with D maybe TRBD1 (6 bases). Germline V CDR1 and CDR2: SEHNR, FQNEAQ (reference sequence). This CDR3 region has 16 residues. V dropped 6 bases and J dropped 3 bases, with 17 bases sitting between them. In nucleotides, the CDR3 is TGTGCCAGCAGTTACCAAACAGGGAGTGCTAATGAAAAACTGTTTTTT. This gives the protein CASSYQTGSANEKLFF.

This chain uses TRBV10-2 with TRBJ1-4, with 10 bases lining up with TRBD1. Germline loops: CDR1 WSHSY, CDR2 SAAADI. V trimming: 2 bases; J trimming: 5 bases; junction bases outside the gene matches: 8. This CDR3 spans 17 amino acids. DNA of the CDR3: TGCGCCAGCAGTGAGGCCAATCCGGGACAGGGGAATGAAAAACTGTTTTTT. Its protein product is CASSEANPGQGNEKLFF.

This sequence joins TRBV5-1 and TRBJ2-4, with a tentative D call TRBD1 (6 bases). The germline V gene has CDR1 SGHRS and CDR2 YFSETQ. V was clipped by 0 bases and J by 7 bases, with 11 bases between them. The CDR3 extends over 14 amino acids. This CDR3 reads CASSLGGLENIQYF. Written as DNA, the CDR3 is TGCGCCAGCAGCTTGGGGGGGCTCGAGAACATTCAGTACTTC.

The chain recombines TRBV4-1 with TRBJ1-1; D uncertain. Trimming left V 1 base short and J 1 base short, with 10 bases between. CDR1 and CDR2 from the germline V gene are MGHRA and YSYEKL. There are 15 residues in the CDR3. The CDR3 spells CASSQVFDTNTEAFF. CDR3 DNA: TGCGCCAGCAGCCAAGTCTTTGACACGAACACTGAAGCTTTCTTT.